The clone carrying this T cell receptor beta chain was picked up a small number of times. This sample is part of a study of blood T cell repertoires in COVID-19. Study information: There were acute and convalescent COVID-19 samples, and they came from the United States, Italy and Spain. T cells, B-cell-depleted T cells, or PBMCs provided the cDNA or gDNA that served as material.

Original handling: Amplifying reference gene primers gave estimates of nucleated cell counts. Measured with immunoSEQ multiplex PCR; TCRdb has only the in-frame clones, and not every one. The DNA gave D and trimming, while V, J and clone size come from that table. The sample lists tens of thousands of clones; nearly 90% were seen once. Input material: peripheral blood. This receptor was obtained from a man aged 45-65 years with active COVID-19.

CDR3 bases: TGTGCCAGCAGCTCCGTCTACACCGGGGAGCTGTTTTTT. Protein: CASSSVYTGELFF. The genes are TRBV11-2 and TRBJ2-2; D remains unclear. CDR3 length: 13 amino acids. Per the germline V gene, CDR1 is SGHAT and CDR2 is FQNNGV. Trimming removed 4 bases at V and 3 bases at J, with 6 bases between.